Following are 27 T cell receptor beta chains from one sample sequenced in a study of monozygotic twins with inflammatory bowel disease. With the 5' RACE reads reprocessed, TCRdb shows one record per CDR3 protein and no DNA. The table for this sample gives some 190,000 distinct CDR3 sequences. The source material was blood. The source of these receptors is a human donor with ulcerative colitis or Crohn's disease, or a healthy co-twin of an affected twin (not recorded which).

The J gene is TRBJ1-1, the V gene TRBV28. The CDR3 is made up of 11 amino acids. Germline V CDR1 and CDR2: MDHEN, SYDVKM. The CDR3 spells CASSFRDRAFF.

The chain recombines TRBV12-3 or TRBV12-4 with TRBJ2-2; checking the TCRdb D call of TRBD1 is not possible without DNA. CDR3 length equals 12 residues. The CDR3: CARSLGDGELFF.

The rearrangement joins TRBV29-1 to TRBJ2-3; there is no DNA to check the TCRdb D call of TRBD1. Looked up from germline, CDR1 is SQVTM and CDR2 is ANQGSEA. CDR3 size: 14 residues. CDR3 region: CSVEGAGYTDTQYF.

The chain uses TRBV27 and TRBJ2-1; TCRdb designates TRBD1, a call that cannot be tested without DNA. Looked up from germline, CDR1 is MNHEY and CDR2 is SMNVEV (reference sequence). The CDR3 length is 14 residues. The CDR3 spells CASSLTGAYNEQFF.

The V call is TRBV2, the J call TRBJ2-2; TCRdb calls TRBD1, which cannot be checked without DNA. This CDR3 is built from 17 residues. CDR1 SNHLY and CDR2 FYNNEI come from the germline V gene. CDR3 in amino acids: CASADGRGPNGAGELFF. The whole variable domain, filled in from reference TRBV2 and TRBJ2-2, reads EPEVTQTPSHQVTQMGQEVILRCVPISNHLYFYWYRQILGQKVEFLVSFYNNEISEKSEIFDDQFSVERPDGSNFTLKIRSTKLEDSAMYFCASADGRGPNGAGELFFGEGSRLTVL.

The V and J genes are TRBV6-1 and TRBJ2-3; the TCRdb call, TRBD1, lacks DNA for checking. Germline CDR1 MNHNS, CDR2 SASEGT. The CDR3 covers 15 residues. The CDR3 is CASSPPGQGTDTQYF.

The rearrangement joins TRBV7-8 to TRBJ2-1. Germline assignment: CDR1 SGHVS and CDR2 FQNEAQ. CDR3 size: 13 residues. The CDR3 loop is CASSLGHSNEQFF.

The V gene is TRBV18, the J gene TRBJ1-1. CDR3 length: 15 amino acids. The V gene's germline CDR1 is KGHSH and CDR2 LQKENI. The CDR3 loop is CASSPRQDLNTEAFF.

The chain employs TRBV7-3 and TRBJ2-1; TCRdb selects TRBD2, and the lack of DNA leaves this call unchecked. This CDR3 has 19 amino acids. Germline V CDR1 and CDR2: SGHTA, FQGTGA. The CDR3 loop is CASSLTPEWRGGFVNEQFF.

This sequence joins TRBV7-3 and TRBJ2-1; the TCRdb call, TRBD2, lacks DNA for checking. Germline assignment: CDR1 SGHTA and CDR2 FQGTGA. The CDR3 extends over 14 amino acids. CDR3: CASSLGGRGNEQFF.

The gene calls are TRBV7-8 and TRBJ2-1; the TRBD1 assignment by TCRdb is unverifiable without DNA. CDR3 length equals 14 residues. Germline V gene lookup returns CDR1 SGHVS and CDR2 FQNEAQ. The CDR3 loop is CASSLAGTGNEQFF.

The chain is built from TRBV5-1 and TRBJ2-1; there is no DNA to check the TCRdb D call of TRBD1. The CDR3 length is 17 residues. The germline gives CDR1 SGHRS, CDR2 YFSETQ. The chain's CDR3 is CASSLDRAGGTYNEQFF.

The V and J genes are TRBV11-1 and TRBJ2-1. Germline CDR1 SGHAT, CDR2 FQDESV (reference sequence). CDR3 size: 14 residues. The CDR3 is CASSLGLGWNEQFF. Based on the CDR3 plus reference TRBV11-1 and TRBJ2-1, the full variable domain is EAEVAQSPRYKITEKSQAVAFWCDPISGHATLYWYRQILGQGPELLVQFQDESVVDDSQLPKDRFSAERLKGVDSTLKIQPAELGDSAMYLCASSLGLGWNEQFFGPGTRLTVL.

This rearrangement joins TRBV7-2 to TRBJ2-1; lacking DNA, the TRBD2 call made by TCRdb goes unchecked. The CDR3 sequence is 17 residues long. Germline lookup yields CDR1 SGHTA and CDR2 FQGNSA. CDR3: CASSLEMLRERSNEQFF.

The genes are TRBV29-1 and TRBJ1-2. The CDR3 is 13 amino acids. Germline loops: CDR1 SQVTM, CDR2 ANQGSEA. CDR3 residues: CSVEGWAEYGYTF.

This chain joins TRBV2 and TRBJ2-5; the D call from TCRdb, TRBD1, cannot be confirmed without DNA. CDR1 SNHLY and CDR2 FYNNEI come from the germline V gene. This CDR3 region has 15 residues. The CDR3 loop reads CASSTAQGAAETQYF.

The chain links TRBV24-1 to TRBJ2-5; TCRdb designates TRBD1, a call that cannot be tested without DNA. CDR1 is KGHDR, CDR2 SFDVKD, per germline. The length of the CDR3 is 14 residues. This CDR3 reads CATSLGHPKETQYF.

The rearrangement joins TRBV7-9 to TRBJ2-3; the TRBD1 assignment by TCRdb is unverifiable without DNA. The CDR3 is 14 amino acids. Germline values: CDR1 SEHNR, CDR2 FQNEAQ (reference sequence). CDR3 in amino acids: CASSLGGGPDTQYF.

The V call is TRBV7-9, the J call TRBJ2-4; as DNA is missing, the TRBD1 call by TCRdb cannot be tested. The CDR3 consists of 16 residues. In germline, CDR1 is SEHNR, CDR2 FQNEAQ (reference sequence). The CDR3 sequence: CASGLAGQGQKNIQYF.

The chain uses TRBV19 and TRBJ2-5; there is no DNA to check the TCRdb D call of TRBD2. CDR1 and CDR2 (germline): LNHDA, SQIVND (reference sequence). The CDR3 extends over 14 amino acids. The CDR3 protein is CASSTGLAGETQYF.

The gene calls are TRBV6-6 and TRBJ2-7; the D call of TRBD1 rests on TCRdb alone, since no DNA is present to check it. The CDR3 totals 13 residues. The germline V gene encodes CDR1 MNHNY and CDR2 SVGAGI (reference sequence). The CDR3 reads CASSYQGNYEQYF.

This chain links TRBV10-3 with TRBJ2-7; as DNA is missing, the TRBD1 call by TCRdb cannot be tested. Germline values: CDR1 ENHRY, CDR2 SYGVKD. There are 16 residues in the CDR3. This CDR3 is CAISELDSLGSYEQYF.

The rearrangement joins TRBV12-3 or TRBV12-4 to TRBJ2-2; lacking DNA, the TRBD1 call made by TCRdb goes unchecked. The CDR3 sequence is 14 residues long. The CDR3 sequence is CASSRTGMAGELFF.

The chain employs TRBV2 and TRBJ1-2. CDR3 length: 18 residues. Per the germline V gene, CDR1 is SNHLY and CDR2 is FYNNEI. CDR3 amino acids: CASSGVFGGPLTNYGYTF.

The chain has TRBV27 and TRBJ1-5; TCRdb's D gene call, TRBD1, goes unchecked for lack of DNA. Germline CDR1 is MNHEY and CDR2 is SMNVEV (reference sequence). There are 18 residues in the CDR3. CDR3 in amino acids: CASSLSNPTGGSNQPQHF.

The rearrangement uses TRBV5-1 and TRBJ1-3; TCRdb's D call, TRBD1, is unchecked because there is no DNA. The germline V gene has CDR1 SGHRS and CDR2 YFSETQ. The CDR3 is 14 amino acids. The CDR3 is CASSPTAGGNTIYF.

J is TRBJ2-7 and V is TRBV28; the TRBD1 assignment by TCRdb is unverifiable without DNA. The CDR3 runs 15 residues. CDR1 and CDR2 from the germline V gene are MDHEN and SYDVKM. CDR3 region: CASSSQGAIVYEQYF. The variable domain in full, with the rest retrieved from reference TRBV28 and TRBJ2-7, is DVKVTQSSRYLVKRTGEKVFLECVQDMDHENMFWYRQDPGLGLRLIYFSYDVKMKEKGDIPEGYSVSREKKERFSLILESASTNQTSMYLCASSSQGAIVYEQYFGPGTRLTVT.